This paragraph reports one T cell receptor (beta chain). The sample comes from a study of blood T cell repertoires in COVID-19. Study summary: The United States, Italy and Spain were the sources of the acute and convalescent COVID-19 samples. Sources were T cells, B-cell-depleted T cells, or PBMCs; the material itself was cDNA or gDNA.

The ends lost 0 bases at V and 4 bases at J; junction bases unmatched: 6. This CDR3 comprises 15 residues. Germline V gives CDR1 SGHKS, CDR2 YYEKEE (reference sequence). Study processing details: Estimates of nucleated cell counts were drawn from the amplification of reference gene primers. TCRdb keeps only in-frame clones here, not all; method: immunoSEQ multiplex PCR. V, J and clone size derive from that table, while D and trimming were established from the DNA sequence. The data hold roughly 380,000 clones, with about nine tenths observed a single time. The chain has TRBV5-5 and TRBJ1-2, with TRBD1 matching 7 bases. Source material: peripheral blood. This TCR derives from a woman in her fifties or sixties with COVID-19, enrolled during active disease. In nucleotides, the CDR3 is TGTGCCAGCAGCTTGGCCGGGACAGCTACCTATGGCTACACCTTC. This codes for CASSLAGTATYGYTF.